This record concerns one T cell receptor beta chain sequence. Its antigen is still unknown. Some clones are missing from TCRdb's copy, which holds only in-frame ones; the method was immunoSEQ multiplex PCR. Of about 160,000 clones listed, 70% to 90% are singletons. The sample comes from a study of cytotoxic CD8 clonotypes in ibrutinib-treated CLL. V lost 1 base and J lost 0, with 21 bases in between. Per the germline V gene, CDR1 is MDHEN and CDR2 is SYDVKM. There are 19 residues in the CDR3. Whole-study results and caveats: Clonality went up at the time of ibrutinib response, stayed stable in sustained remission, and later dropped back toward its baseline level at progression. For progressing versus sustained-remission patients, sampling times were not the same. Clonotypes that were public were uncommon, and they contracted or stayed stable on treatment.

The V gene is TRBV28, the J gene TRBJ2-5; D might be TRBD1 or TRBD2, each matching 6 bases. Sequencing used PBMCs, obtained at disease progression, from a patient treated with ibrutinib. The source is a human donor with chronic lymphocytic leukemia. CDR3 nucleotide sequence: TGTGCCAGCAGTTTATACACAGGAGGGGGAGGACTTTACCAAGAGACCCAGTACTTC. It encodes CASSLYTGGGGLYQETQYF.